This is a list of T cell receptor beta chains from one sample in a study of PD-1 blockade in classical Hodgkin lymphoma. Clones were read by immunoSEQ multiplex PCR, and TCRdb kept only the in-frame ones, dropping some. The table includes tens of thousands of clones, about three quarters detected once. The sequences come from peripheral blood mononuclear cells (PBMCs), collected at baseline. The receptors derive from a human donor with classical Hodgkin lymphoma. CDR3s include the opening cysteine and the closing phenylalanine or tryptophan. Fields, in order: clone size, CDR3 length, D gene, J gene, V gene, CDR3 protein, CDR3 DNA. D genes are given only for firm matches. Clone size is given for some rows only: seen once, a few or many times, or a class if the clone is expanded.

.	16	TRBD1	TRBJ1-2	TRBV29-1	CSVDTGGTAKNYGYTF	TGCAGCGTTGACACCGGGGGGACAGCTAAAAACTATGGCTACACCTTC
.	15	.	TRBJ1-1	TRBV10-2	CASSPNEPTYTEAFF	TGCGCCAGCAGTCCAAACGAGCCGACTTACACTGAAGCTTTCTTT
.	16	.	TRBJ1-2	TRBV4-2	CASSQESRGRNYGYTF	TGTGCCAGCAGCCAAGAGTCTCGGGGGCGCAACTATGGCTACACCTTC
.	16	.	TRBJ1-2	TRBV6-5	CASSYSRAYDNYGYTF	TGTGCCAGCAGTTACTCTAGGGCGTACGATAACTATGGCTACACCTTC
few	15	TRBD2	TRBJ2-7	TRBV30	CAWSLGLGSSYEQYF	TGTGCCTGGAGCCTAGGACTAGGATCTTCCTACGAGCAGTACTTC
.	15	.	TRBJ2-7	TRBV18	CASSPSGQNGGEQYF	TGTGCCAGCTCACCATCAGGACAAAACGGCGGCGAGCAGTACTTC
.	14	.	TRBJ1-1	TRBV27	CASSVFGGVTEAFF	TGTGCCAGCAGTGTCTTCGGGGGGGTCACTGAAGCTTTCTTT
.	15	.	TRBJ1-4	TRBV25-1	CASSHRQDLNEKLFF	TGTGCCAGCAGCCATAGACAGGACCTTAATGAAAAACTGTTTTTT
few	16	TRBD1	TRBJ2-2	TRBV6-6	CASSYSNRGSTGELFF	TGTGCCAGCAGTTACTCGAACAGGGGGAGCACCGGGGAGCTGTTTTTT
.	13	.	TRBJ1-1	TRBV5-5	CASSWGRNTEAFF	TGTGCCAGCAGCTGGGGCCGGAACACTGAAGCTTTCTTT
.	15	.	TRBJ1-1	TRBV19	CASSIHGAVNTEAFF	TGTGCCAGTAGTATTCATGGTGCCGTGAACACTGAAGCTTTCTTT
.	13	TRBD1	TRBJ2-5	TRBV11-3	CASSPRGLETQYF	TGTGCCAGCAGCCCCAGGGGGTTGGAGACCCAGTACTTC
few	14	.	TRBJ2-2	TRBV9	CASSVVQSTGELFF	TGTGCCAGCAGCGTAGTTCAGTCCACCGGGGAGCTGTTTTTT
.	13	.	TRBJ2-5	TRBV19	CASSLGAVETQYF	TGTGCCAGTAGCTTAGGGGCTGTGGAGACCCAGTACTTC
medium-sized	16	.	TRBJ1-3	TRBV19	CASSPFVTISGNTIYF	TGTGCCAGTAGTCCTTTTGTCACTATCTCTGGAAACACCATATATTTT
.	15	TRBD2	TRBJ2-5	TRBV5-1	CASSFMGLAGETQYF	TGCGCCAGCAGCTTTATGGGGCTAGCGGGAGAGACCCAGTACTTC
.	15	.	TRBJ1-1	TRBV5-1	CASSAGLGMNTEAFF	TGCGCCAGCAGCGCGGGATTAGGGATGAACACTGAAGCTTTCTTT
.	16	TRBD1	TRBJ2-7	TRBV19	CASSIGFGTAYYEQYF	TGTGCCAGTAGTATAGGTTTCGGGACAGCTTACTACGAGCAGTACTTC
few	15	TRBD2	TRBJ2-1	TRBV5-1	CASSSSGSSYNEQFF	TGCGCCAGCAGCTCTAGCGGGAGCTCCTACAATGAGCAGTTCTTC
.	14	.	TRBJ1-1	TRBV7-9	CASSLVTGMAEAFF	TGTGCCAGCAGCTTAGTAACGGGGATGGCTGAAGCTTTCTTT
few	14	.	TRBJ1-2	TRBV10-3	CAISGGTRRYGYTF	TGTGCCATCAGTGGTGGGACGAGACGGTATGGCTACACCTTC
.	16	.	TRBJ2-1	TRBV27	CASSFGNTGGTNEQFF	TGTGCCAGCAGTTTCGGAAATACGGGGGGCACCAATGAGCAGTTCTTC
.	15	TRBD2	TRBJ2-3	TRBV9	CASSVTLGEGDTQYF	TGTGCCAGCAGCGTAACTTTGGGGGAGGGAGATACGCAGTATTTT
few	14	.	TRBJ1-2	TRBV29-1	CSVEDEAASYGYTF	TGCAGCGTTGAAGATGAGGCAGCGTCCTATGGCTACACCTTC
.	14	.	TRBJ2-5	TRBV2	CASRLSRSGETQYF	TGTGCCAGCAGACTTAGCAGGTCGGGGGAGACCCAGTACTTC
.	14	.	TRBJ1-2	TRBV5-1	CASSLDSQSYGYTF	TGCGCCAGCAGCTTGGACAGCCAGTCCTATGGCTACACCTTC
.	13	.	TRBJ1-6	TRBV2	CASKEEGNSPLHF	TGTGCCAGCAAGGAGGAAGGTAATTCACCCCTCCACTTT
medium-sized	19	TRBD2	TRBJ2-1	TRBV6-1	CASSEDWRAVSGNHNEQFF	TGTGCCAGCAGTGAAGATTGGAGGGCGGTTAGCGGGAACCACAATGAGCAGTTCTTC
few	15	TRBD1	TRBJ2-1	TRBV23-1	CASSQTSWDSYEQFF	TGCGCCAGCAGTCAAACATCTTGGGACAGCTATGAGCAGTTCTTC
.	16	.	TRBJ2-1	TRBV27	CASLGSRATSYNEQFF	TGTGCCAGCCTTGGGTCCAGGGCGACCTCCTACAATGAGCAGTTCTTC
.	14	.	TRBJ1-4	TRBV19	CASIRPGHSEKLFF	TGTGCCAGTATCCGACCGGGACATAGTGAAAAACTGTTTTTT
few	16	.	TRBJ1-2	TRBV9	CASSVGIAEGENGYTF	TGTGCCAGCAGCGTAGGTATCGCAGAGGGAGAGAATGGCTACACCTTC
.	16	.	TRBJ1-4	TRBV7-9	CASSSPVGATNEKLFF	TGTGCCAGCAGCTCCCCTGTGGGCGCAACTAATGAAAAACTGTTTTTT
.	15	.	TRBJ2-7	TRBV27	CASSLYPHGAYEQYF	TGTGCCAGCAGTTTGTATCCCCATGGGGCCTACGAGCAGTACTTC
.	14	.	TRBJ2-3	TRBV10-3	CAIGRASGFYTQYF	TGTGCCATCGGACGAGCGAGCGGGTTTTATACGCAGTATTTT
few	13	.	TRBJ1-2	TRBV7-3	CASSPGINYGYTF	TGTGCCAGCAGCCCCGGGATTAACTATGGCTACACCTTC
.	14	.	TRBJ1-1	TRBV6-1	CASSESRRWGEAFF	TGTGCCAGCAGTGAGTCTCGACGTTGGGGTGAAGCTTTCTTT
.	11	.	TRBJ1-2	TRBV29-1	CSVEGQWGYTF	TGCAGCGTTGAAGGACAGTGGGGCTACACCTTC
.	14	.	TRBJ2-7	TRBV7-9	CASSPGGGGVEQYF	TGTGCCAGCAGCCCTGGGGGAGGGGGCGTCGAGCAGTACTTC
.	11	.	TRBJ1-1	TRBV6-1	CASRMLTEAFF	TGTGCCAGCAGGATGCTCACTGAAGCTTTCTTT
.	17	.	TRBJ2-2	TRBV9	CASSPFTGAGSTGELFF	TGTGCCAGCAGCCCCTTCACAGGGGCGGGGAGCACCGGGGAGCTGTTTTTT
.	14	TRBD1	TRBJ1-1	TRBV6-5	CASSLGQGKTEAFF	TGTGCCAGCAGTCTCGGACAGGGTAAAACTGAAGCTTTCTTT
.	14	TRBD1	TRBJ1-1	TRBV29-1	CSVERGTGGREAFF	TGCAGCGTTGAAAGGGGGACAGGGGGACGTGAAGCTTTCTTT
.	15	.	TRBJ2-1	TRBV7-3	CASSLVAGAGNEQFF	TGTGCCAGCAGCTTAGTTGCGGGGGCTGGGAATGAGCAGTTCTTC
.	14	.	TRBJ1-1	TRBV6-5	CASSPYGMNTEAFF	TGTGCCAGCAGTCCTTATGGGATGAACACTGAAGCTTTCTTT
.	15	TRBD2	TRBJ2-5	TRBV27	CASRPGLGAQETQYF	TGTGCCAGCAGGCCGGGACTAGGGGCCCAAGAGACCCAGTACTTC
.	16	.	TRBJ2-3	TRBV5-1	CASSWKLAEAGDTQYF	TGCGCCAGCAGCTGGAAACTAGCAGAGGCGGGAGATACGCAGTATTTT
few	13	.	TRBJ2-7	TRBV7-6	CASSLEGGGEQYF	TGTGCCAGCAGCTTAGAGGGGGGTGGCGAGCAGTACTTC
.	15	TRBD1	TRBJ1-1	TRBV4-2	CASSQGTGGNTEAFF	TGTGCCAGCAGCCAAGGAACAGGGGGAAACACTGAAGCTTTCTTT
.	14	.	TRBJ1-1	TRBV11-3	CASSSDRMNTEAFF	TGTGCCAGCAGCTCGGACAGAATGAACACTGAAGCTTTCTTT
.	15	TRBD2	TRBJ2-7	TRBV11-2	CASSLSLAGSYEQYF	TGTGCCAGCAGCTTAAGCCTAGCGGGGTCCTACGAGCAGTACTTC